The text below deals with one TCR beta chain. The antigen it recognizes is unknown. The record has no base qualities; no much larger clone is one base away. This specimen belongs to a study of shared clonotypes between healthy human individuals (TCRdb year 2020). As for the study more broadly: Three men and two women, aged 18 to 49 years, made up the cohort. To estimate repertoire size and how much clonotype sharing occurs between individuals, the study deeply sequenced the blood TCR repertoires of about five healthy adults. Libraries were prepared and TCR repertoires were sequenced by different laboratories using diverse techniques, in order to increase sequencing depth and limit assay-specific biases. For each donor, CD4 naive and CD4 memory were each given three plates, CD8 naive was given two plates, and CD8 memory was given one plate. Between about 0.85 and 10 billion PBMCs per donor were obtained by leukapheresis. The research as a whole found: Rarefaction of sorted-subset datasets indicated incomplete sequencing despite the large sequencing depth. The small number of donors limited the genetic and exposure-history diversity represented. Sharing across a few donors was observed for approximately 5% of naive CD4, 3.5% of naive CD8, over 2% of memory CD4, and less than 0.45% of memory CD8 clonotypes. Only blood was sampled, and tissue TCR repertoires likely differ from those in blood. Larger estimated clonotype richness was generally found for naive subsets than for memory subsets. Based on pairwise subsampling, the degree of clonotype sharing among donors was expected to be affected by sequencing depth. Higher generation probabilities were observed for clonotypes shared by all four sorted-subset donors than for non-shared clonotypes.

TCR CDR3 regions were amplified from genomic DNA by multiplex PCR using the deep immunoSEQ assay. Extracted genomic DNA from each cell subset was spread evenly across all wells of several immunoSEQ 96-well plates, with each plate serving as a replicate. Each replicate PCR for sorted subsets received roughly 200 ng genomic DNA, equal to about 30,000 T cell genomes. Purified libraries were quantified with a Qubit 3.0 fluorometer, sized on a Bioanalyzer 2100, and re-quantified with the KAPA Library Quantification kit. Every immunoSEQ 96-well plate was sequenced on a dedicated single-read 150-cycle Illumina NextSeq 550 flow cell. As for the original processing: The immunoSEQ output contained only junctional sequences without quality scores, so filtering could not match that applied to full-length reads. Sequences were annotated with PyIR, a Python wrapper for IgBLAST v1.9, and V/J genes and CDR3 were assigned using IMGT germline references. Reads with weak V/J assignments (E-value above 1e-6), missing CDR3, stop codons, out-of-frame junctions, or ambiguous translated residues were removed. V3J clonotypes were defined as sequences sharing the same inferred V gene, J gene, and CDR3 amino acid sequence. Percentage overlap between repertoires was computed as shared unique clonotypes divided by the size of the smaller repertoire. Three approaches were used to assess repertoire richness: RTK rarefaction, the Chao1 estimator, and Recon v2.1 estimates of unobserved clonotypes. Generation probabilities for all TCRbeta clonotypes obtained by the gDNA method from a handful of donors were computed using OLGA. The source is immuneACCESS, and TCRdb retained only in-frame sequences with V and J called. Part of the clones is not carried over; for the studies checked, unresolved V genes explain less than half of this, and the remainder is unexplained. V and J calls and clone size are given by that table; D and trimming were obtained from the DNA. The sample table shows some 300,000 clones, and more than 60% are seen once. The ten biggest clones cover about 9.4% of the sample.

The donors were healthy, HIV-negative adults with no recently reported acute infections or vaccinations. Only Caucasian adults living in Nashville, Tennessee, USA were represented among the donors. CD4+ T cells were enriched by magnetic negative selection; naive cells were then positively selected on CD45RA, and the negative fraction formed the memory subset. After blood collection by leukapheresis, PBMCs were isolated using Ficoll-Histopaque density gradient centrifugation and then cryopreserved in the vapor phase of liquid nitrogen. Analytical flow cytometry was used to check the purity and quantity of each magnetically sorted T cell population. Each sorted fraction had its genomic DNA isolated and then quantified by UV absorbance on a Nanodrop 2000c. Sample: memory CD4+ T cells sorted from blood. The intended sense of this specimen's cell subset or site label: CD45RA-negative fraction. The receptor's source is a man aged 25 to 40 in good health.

The nucleotides are TGCGCCAGCAGTAAACCGGGACGCCAGGGCTATGGCTACACCTTC. It specifies CASSKPGRQGYGYTF. The V gene is TRBV10-2 and the J gene is TRBJ1-2, with TRBD1 perhaps the D gene, on 5 matching bases. The CDR3 spans 15 residues, from the cysteine through the phenylalanine. Only the CDR3 DNA is retained, 45 bases long and in frame from the first base. Deletion took 5 bases off V and 4 bases off J, with a span of 17 bases between the germline ends. Based on the germline V gene, the CDR1 and CDR2 sequences are WSHSY and SAAADI.